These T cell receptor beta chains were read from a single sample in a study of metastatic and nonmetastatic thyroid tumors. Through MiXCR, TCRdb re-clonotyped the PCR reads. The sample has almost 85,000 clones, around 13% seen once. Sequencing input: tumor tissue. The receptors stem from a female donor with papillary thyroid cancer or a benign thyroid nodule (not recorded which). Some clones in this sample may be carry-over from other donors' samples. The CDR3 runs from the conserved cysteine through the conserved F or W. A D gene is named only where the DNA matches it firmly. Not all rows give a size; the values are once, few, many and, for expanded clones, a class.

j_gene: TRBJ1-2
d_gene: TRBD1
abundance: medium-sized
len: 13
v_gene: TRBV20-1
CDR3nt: TGCAGTGCTAGTGAGACAGGGACGTATGGCTACACCTTC
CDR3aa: CSASETGTYGYTF

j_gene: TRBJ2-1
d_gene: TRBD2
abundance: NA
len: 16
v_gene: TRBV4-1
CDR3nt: TGCGCCAGCAGCCAAGCCGGGACTAGCGGTTGGGATGAGCAGTTCTTC
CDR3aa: CASSQAGTSGWDEQFF

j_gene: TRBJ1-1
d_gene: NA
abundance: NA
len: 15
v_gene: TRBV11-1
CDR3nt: TGTGCCAGCAGCTTAGGGGGACCCTTGAACACTGAAGCTTTCTTT
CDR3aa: CASSLGGPLNTEAFF

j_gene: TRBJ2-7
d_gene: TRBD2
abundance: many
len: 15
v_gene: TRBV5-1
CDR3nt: TGCGCCAGCAGACGGGGGGGCGGCGCTTCCTACGAGCAGTACTTC
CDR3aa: CASRRGGGASYEQYF

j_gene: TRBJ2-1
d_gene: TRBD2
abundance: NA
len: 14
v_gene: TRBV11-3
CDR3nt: TGTGCCAGCAGCCAAGCGGGACTACCAAATGAGCAGTTCTTC
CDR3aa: CASSQAGLPNEQFF

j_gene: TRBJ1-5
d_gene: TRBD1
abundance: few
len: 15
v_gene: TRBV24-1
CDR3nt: TGTGCCACCAGTGGCGGACAGGAGCATAATCAGCCCCAGCATTTT
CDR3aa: CATSGGQEHNQPQHF

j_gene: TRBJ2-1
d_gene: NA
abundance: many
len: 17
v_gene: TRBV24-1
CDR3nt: TGTGCCACCAGTGATTTTAAACGGACGAGCTCCTACAATGAGCAGTTCTTC
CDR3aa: CATSDFKRTSSYNEQFF

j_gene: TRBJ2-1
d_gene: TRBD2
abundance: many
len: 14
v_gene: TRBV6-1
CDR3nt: TGTGCCAGCAGTAGACTAGCGGGATACGATGAGCAGTTCTTC
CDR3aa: CASSRLAGYDEQFF

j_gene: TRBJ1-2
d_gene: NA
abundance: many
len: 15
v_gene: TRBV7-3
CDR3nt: TGTGCCAGCAGCTACGGGACACCTGGGAACTATGGCTACACCTTC
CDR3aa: CASSYGTPGNYGYTF

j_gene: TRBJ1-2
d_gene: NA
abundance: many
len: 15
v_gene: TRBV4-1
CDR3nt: TGCGCCAGCAGCCTCGGCTGGGGGTCTAACTATGGCTACACCTTC
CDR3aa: CASSLGWGSNYGYTF

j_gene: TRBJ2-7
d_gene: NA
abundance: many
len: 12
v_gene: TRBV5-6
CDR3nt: TGTGCCAGCAGCTTGGGGAACTACGAGCAGTACTTC
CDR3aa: CASSLGNYEQYF

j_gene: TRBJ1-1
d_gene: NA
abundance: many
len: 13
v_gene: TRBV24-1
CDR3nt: TGTGCCACCAGTGATTCGTCGGACAGTTCAGCTTTCTTT
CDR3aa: CATSDSSDSSAFF

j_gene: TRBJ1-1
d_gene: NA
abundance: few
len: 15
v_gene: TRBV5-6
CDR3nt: TGTGCCAGCACCCCTGCGAGGGGGGGTTACACTGAAGCTTTCTTT
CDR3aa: CASTPARGGYTEAFF

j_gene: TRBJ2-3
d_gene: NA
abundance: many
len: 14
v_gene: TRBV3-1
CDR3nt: TGTGCCAGCAGCCAAGATTCTGGCACAGATACGCAGTATTTT
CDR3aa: CASSQDSGTDTQYF

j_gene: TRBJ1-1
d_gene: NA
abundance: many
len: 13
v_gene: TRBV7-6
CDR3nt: TGTGCCAGCAGCTCCGCGGACAACACTGAAGCTTTCTTT
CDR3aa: CASSSADNTEAFF

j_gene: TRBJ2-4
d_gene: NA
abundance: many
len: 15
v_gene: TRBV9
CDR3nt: TGTGCCAGCAGCCCTAGACAGGAGGCCAAAAACATTCAGTACTTC
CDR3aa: CASSPRQEAKNIQYF

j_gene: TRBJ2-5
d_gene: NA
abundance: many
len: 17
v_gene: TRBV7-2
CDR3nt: TGTGCCAGCAGCTTAGGGGGGACCCCAAAAAAACAAGAGACCCAGTACTTC
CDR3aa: CASSLGGTPKKQETQYF

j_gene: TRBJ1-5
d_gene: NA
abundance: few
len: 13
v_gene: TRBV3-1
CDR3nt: TGTGCCAGCAGCCAAGGCATGATTCAGCCCCAGCATTTT
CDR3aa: CASSQGMIQPQHF

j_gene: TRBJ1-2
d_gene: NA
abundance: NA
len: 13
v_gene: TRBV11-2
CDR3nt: TGTGCCAGCAGCCCGAGGCCCCCCTATGGCTACACCTTC
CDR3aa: CASSPRPPYGYTF

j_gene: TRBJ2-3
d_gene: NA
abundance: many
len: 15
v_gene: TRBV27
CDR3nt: TGTGCCAGCAGGGACAGACCGTCTAGCACAGATACGCAGTATTTT
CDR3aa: CASRDRPSSTDTQYF

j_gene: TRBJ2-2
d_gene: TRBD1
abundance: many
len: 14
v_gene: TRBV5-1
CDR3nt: TGCGCCAGCAGCCCTAGGGGGCACACCGGGGAGCTGTTTTTT
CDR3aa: CASSPRGHTGELFF

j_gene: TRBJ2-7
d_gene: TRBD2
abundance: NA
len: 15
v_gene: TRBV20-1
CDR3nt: TGCAGTGCAACGGATAGCGGGCGGACAAACTACGAACAGTACTTC
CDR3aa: CSATDSGRTNYEQYF

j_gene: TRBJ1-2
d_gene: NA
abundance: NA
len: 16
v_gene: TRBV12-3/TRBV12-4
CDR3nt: TGTGCCAGCAGTCCCTGGGAGGGTCATGACTGCTATGGCTACACCTTC
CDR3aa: CASSPWEGHDCYGYTF

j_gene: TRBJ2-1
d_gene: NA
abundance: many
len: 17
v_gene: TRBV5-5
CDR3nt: TGTGCCAGCAGCTTGGGGGGGCGCCCTGTGTCCTACAATGAGCAGTTCTTC
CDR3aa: CASSLGGRPVSYNEQFF

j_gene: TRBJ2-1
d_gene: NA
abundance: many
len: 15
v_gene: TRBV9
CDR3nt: TGTGCCAGCAGCGTAGTGGGGGGCCCCTACAATGAGCAGTTCTTC
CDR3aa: CASSVVGGPYNEQFF

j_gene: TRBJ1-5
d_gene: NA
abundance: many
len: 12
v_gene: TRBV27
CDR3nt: TGTACGGTCCGCTATAGCAATCAGCCCCAGCATTTT
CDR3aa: CTVRYSNQPQHF

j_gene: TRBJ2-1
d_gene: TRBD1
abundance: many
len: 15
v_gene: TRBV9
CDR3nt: TGTGCCAGCAGCAGGCGCGACAGGGGGTACAATGAGCAGTTCTTC
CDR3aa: CASSRRDRGYNEQFF

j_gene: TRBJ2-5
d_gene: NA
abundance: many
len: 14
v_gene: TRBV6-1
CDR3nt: TGTGCCAGCAGTGAGCGAGCGGTGAAAGAGACCCAGTACTTC
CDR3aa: CASSERAVKETQYF

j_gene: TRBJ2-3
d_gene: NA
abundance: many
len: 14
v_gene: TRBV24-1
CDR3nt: TGCGCCACCAGTGTTGGGCCAATGGAGGATACGCAGTATTTT
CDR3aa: CATSVGPMEDTQYF

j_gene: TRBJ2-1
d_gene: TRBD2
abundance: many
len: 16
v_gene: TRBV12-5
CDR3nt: TGTGCTAGTGGTTTGGTTCTGGGAGGGCCGTACAATGAGCAGTTCTTC
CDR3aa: CASGLVLGGPYNEQFF

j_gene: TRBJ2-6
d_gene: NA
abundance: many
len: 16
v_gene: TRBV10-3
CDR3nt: TGTGCCATCAGTGTTACAAGACACTCTGGGGCCAACGTCCTGACTTTC
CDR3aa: CAISVTRHSGANVLTF

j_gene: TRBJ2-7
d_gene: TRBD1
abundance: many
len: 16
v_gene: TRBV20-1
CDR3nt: TGCAGTGCTAGAGATCCCACCTTGACAGGGCCCTACGAGCAGTACTTC
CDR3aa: CSARDPTLTGPYEQYF

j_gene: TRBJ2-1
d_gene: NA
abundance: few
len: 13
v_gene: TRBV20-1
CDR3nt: TGCAGTGCTAGAGATCAGCGCTACAGTGAGCAGTTCTTC
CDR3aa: CSARDQRYSEQFF

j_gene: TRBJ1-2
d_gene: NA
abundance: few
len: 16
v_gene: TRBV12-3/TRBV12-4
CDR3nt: TGTGCCAGCAGTCTGGTGACAGGTCTCTCCAGCTATTGCTACACCTTC
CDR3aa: CASSLVTGLSSYCYTF

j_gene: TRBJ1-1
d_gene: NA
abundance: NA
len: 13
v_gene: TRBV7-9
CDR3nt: TGTGCCAGCAGTGACAGGCCGAACACTGAAGCTTTCTTT
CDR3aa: CASSDRPNTEAFF

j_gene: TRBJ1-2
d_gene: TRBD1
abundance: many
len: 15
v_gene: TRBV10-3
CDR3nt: TGTGCCATCAGTGACGGGACAGGAGACGCCTATGGCTACACCTTC
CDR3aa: CAISDGTGDAYGYTF

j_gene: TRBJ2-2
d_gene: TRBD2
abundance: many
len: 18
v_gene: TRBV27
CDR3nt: TGTGCCAGCAGTTTATCGTTTGCACTAGCGGGAGTAACCGGGGAGCTGTTTTTT
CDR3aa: CASSLSFALAGVTGELFF

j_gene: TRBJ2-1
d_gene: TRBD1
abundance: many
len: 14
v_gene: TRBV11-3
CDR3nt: TGTGCCAGCAGGCCGACAGGGCCGGGGAGTGAGCAGTTCTTC
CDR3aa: CASRPTGPGSEQFF

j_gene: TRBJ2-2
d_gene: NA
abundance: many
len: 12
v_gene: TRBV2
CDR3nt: TGTGCCAGCACGGGGTTCAGCGGGGAGCTGTTTTTT
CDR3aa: CASTGFSGELFF

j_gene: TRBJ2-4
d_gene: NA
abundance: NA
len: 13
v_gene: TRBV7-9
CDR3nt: NA
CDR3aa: CASSLVGSGNKFF

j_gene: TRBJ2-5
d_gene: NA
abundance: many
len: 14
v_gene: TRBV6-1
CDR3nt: TGTGCCAGCAGCCCTTACCGGGGGACAGAGACCCAGTACTTC
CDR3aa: CASSPYRGTETQYF

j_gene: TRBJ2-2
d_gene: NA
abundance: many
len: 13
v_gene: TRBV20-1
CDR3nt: TGCAGTGTTTCCTCCGGGAACACCGGGGAGCTGTTTTTT
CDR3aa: CSVSSGNTGELFF

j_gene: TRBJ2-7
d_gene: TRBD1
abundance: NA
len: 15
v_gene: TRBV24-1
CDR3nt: TGTGCCACCAGTGATCCCGGGACAGGGGGAAACGAGCAGTACTTC
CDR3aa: CATSDPGTGGNEQYF

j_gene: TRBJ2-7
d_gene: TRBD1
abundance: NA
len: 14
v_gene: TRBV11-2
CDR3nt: TGTGCCGGCAGCTCTACAGGGGGCATGTACGAGCAGTACTTC
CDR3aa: CAGSSTGGMYEQYF

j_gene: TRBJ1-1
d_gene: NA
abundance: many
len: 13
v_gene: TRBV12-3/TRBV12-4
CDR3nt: TGTGCCAGCAGTTTAAGCGGGGACGCTGAAGCTTTCTTT
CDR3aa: CASSLSGDAEAFF

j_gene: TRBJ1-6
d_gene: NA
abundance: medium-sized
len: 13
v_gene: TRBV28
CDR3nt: TGTGCCAGCAAGGCAGCTGTGAATTCACCCCTCCACTTT
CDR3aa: CASKAAVNSPLHF

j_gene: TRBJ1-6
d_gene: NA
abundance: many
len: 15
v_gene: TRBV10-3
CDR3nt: TGTGCCATCAGCGTCGGCCCCTCAGGGAATTCACCCCTCCACTTT
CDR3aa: CAISVGPSGNSPLHF

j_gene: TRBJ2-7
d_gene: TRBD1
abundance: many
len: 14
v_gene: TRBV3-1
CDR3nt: TGTGCCAGCAGCCAAGGCAACAGGGGGTACGAGCAGTACTTC
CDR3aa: CASSQGNRGYEQYF

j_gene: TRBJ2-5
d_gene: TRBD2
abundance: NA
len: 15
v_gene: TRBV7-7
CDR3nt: TGTGCTAGCAGCTCAAGACTAGCGTACCAAGAGACCCAGTACTTC
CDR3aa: CASSSRLAYQETQYF

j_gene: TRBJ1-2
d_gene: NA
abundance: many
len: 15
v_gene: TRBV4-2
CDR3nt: TGTGCCAGCAGCCAAGTCGGGGTTAATAGCTATGGCTACACCTTC
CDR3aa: CASSQVGVNSYGYTF

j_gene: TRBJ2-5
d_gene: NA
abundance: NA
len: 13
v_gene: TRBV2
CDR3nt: TGTGCCAGCAGTGGAGACGCCCAAGATATCCAGTACTTC
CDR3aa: CASSGDAQDIQYF

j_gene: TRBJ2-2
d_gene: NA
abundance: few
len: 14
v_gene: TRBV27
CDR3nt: TGTGCCAGCAGTTTCCAGTCGAACACCGGGGAGCTGTTTTTT
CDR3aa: CASSFQSNTGELFF

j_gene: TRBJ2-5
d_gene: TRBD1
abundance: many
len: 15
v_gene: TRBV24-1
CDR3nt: TGTGCCACCAGTGATTCGGGACAGGGTCTGAAGACCCAGTACTTC
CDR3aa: CATSDSGQGLKTQYF